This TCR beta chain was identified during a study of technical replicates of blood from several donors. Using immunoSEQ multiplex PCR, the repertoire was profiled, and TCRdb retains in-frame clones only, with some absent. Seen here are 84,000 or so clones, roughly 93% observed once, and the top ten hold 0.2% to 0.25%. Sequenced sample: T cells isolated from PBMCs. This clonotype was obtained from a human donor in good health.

In DNA form, the CDR3 reads TGTGCCAGCAGCTTGTACGGGGGAGGTCCCGCCGAGCAGTACTTC. Its translation: CASSLYGGGPAEQYF. V gene TRBV5-5 combines with J gene TRBJ2-7; tentatively, D is TRBD2 (6 bases). The CDR3 extends over 15 amino acids. V was clipped by 1 base and J by 6 bases, with 17 bases between them. Germline assignment: CDR1 SGHKS and CDR2 YYEKEE (reference sequence).